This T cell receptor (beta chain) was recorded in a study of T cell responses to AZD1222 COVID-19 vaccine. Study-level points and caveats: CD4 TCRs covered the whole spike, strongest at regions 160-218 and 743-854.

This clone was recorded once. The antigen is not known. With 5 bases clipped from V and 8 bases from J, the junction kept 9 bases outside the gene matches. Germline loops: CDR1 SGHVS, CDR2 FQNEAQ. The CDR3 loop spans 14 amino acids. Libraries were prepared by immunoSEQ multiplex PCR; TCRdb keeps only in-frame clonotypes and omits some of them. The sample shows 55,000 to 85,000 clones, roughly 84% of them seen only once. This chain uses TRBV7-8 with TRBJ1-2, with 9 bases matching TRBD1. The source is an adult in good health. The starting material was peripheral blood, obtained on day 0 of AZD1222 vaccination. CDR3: CASSPSGQGDGYTF. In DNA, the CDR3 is TGTGCCAGCAGCCCCTCGGGACAGGGAGACGGCTACACCTTC.